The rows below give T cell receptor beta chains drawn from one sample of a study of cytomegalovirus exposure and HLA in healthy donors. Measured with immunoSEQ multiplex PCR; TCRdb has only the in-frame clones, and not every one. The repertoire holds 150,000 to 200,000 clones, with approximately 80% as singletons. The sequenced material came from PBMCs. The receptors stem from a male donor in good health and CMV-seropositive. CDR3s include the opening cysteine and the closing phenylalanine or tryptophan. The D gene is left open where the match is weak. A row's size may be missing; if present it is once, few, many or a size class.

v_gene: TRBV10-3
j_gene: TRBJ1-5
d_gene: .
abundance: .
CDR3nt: TGTGCCATCAGCACCCAGGGATTCAATCAGCCCCAGCATTTT
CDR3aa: CAISTQGFNQPQHF

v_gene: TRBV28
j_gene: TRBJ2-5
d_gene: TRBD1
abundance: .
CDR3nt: TGTGCCAGCAGTACCGGACAGGGGAAGGAGACCCAGTACTTC
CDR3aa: CASSTGQGKETQYF

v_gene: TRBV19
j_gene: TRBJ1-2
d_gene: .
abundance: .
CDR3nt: TGTGCCAGTAGAAATGCGGGGGCCTATGGCTACACCTTC
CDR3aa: CASRNAGAYGYTF

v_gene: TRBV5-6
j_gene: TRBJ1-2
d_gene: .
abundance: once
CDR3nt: TGTGCCAGCAGTCTTGGAGATTACTATGGCTACACCTTC
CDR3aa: CASSLGDYYGYTF

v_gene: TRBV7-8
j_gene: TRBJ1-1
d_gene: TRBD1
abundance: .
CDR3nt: TGTGCCAGCAGCTCCCCTACAGGGGGCCTCGCTGAAGCTTTCTTT
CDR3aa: CASSSPTGGLAEAFF

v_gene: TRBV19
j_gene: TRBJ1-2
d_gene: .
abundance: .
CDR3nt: TGTGCCAGTACAGTGGGCAACTATGGCTACACCTTC
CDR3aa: CASTVGNYGYTF

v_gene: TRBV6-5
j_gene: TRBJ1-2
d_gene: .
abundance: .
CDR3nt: TGTGCCAGCAGCCCTGGACAGTACTATGGCTACACCTTC
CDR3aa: CASSPGQYYGYTF

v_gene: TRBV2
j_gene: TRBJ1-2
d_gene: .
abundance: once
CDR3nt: TGTGCCAGCAGTTACAGTGGCGGCTACACCTTC
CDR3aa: CASSYSGGYTF

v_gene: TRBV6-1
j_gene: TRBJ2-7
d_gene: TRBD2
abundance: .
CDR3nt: TGTGCCAGCAGGACGGGGGGAAAGGGGGAGCAGTACTTC
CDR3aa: CASRTGGKGEQYF

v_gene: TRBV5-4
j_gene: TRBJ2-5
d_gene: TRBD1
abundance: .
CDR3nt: TGTGCCAGCAGCTCAGACAGGGGGGAGACCCAGTACTTC
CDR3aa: CASSSDRGETQYF

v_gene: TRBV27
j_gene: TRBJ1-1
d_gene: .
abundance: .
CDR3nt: TGTGCCAGCAGCCCAGGGGAAGCAGGGAACACTGAAGCTTTCTTT
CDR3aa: CASSPGEAGNTEAFF

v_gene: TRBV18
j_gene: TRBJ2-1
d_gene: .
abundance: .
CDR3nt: TGTGCCAGCTCACCGGAGGTTCCCTACAATGAGCAGTTCTTC
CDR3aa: CASSPEVPYNEQFF

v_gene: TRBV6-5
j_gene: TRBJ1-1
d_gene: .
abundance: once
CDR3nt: TGTGCCAGCAGTGCCCAGGCTGAAGCTTTCTTT
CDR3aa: CASSAQAEAFF

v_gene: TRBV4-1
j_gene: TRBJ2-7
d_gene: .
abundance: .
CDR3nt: TGCGCCAGCAGCCCCTTTTTCAGAGCGCGGGGTTCCTACGAGCAGTACTTC
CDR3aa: CASSPFFRARGSYEQYF

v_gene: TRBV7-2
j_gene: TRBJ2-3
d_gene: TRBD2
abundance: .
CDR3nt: TGTGCCAGCAGGGGACTAATTAGCACAGATACGCAGTATTTT
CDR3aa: CASRGLISTDTQYF

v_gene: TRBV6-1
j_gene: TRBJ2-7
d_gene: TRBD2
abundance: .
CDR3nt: TGTGCCAGCAGTGGACTAGCGGGGGGCCACGAGCAGTACTTC
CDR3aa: CASSGLAGGHEQYF

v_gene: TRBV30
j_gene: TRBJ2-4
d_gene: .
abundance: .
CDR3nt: TGTGCCTGGGGAGCCAGCAATGAGGGCAGTCAGTACTTC
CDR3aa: CAWGASNEGSQYF

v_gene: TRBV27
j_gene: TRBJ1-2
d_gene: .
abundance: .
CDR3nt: TGTGCCAGTTCCCGGACAGTTAGTAACTATGGCTACACCTTC
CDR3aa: CASSRTVSNYGYTF

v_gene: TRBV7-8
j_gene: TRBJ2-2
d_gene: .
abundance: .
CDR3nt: TGTGCCAGCAGCTTAGGAGGAACCGGGGAGCTGTTTTTT
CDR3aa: CASSLGGTGELFF

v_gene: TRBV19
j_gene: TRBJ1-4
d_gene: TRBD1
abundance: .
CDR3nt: TGTGCCACCGCGACAGGGGGTAATGAAAAACTGTTTTTT
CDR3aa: CATATGGNEKLFF

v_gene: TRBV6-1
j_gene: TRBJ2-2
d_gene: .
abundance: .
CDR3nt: TGTGCCAGCAGGGCCCCCCTCGGGTTCACCGGGGAGCTGTTTTTT
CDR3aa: CASRAPLGFTGELFF

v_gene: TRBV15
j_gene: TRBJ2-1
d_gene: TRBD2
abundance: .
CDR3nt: TGTGCCACCAGCAGTGGCTCCCTTCCGGGACTAGCGCCCAATGAGCAGTTCTTC
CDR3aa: CATSSGSLPGLAPNEQFF

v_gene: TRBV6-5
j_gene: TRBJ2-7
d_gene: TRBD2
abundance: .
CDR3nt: TGTGCCAGCAGCGTCGGGAGGGGCGCCTACGAGCAGTACTTC
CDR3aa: CASSVGRGAYEQYF

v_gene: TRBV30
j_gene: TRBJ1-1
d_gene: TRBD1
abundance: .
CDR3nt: TGTGCCTGGAGCCCCTCGACAGGGGCCATGAACACTGAAGCTTTCTTT
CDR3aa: CAWSPSTGAMNTEAFF